A selection of T cell receptor beta chains follows, all from one sample in a study of blood T cell repertoires in COVID-19. TCRdb's table, derived via immunoSEQ multiplex PCR, lists solely in-frame clones and lacks some. This sample has 100,000 or so clones; around 76% occur once, and the top ten carry approximately 20%. Sequenced sample: peripheral blood. The receptors here all came from a woman aged 70-85 years with acute or convalescent COVID-19. CDR3s include the opening cysteine and the closing phenylalanine or tryptophan. A D gene is named only where the DNA matches it firmly. For some rows the clone size is stated as once, few or many, or as a class when expanded; others skip it.

size,D,V,J,CDR3,DNA
few,.,TRBV7-9,TRBJ1-2,CASSHPTRRGFDGYTF,TGTGCCAGCAGTCACCCGACGAGAAGGGGTTTCGATGGCTACACCTTC
many,TRBD1,TRBV29-1,TRBJ1-2,CSVVGTGRGANYGYTF,TGCAGCGTTGTCGGGACAGGGAGGGGGGCTAACTATGGCTACACCTTC
.,TRBD1,TRBV19,TRBJ1-1,CASSTDRVLGTEAFF,TGTGCCAGTAGTACGGACAGGGTGTTGGGCACTGAAGCTTTCTTT
.,TRBD1,TRBV5-8,TRBJ1-5,CASSLETGGAEQPQHF,TGTGCCAGCAGCTTGGAGACAGGGGGCGCAGAGCAGCCCCAGCATTTT
few,.,TRBV20-1,TRBJ1-1,CSVTGNTEAFF,TGCAGTGTTACGGGGAACACTGAAGCTTTCTTT
.,.,TRBV25-1,TRBJ1-6,CASRAKTGAGFNSPLHF,TGTGCCAGCAGGGCCAAGACGGGAGCAGGGTTCAATTCACCCCTCCACTTT
few,.,TRBV11-2,TRBJ2-2,CASRSNFRGETGELFF,TGTGCCAGCAGAAGTAACTTCAGGGGGGAAACCGGGGAGCTGTTTTTT
.,TRBD1,TRBV6-5,TRBJ2-7,CASSWTRDRVIDEQYF,TGTGCCAGCAGTTGGACCCGGGACAGGGTAATCGACGAGCAGTACTTC
.,.,TRBV10-3,TRBJ1-1,CAISDGEGNTEAFF,TGTGCCATCAGTGACGGCGAGGGGAACACTGAAGCTTTCTTT
.,.,TRBV28,TRBJ2-3,CASSFSTSTDTQYF,TGTGCCAGCAGTTTCTCTACGTCAACAGATACGCAGTATTTT
.,.,TRBV18,TRBJ1-4,CASSPEPWSNEKLFF,TGTGCCAGCTCACCGGAGCCATGGAGTAATGAAAAACTGTTTTTT
.,.,TRBV5-1,TRBJ2-3,CASSLGAGDTQYF,TGCGCCAGCAGCTTGGGGGCAGGGGATACGCAGTATTTT